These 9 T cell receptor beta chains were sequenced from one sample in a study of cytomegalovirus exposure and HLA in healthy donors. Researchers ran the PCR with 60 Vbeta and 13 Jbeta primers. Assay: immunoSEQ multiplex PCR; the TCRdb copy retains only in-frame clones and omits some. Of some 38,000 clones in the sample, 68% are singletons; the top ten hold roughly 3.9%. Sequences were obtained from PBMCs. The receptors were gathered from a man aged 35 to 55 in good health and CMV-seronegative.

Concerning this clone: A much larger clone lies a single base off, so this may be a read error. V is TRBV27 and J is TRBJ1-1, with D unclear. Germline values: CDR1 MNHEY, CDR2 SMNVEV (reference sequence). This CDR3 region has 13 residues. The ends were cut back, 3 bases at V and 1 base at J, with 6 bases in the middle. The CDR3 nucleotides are TGTGCCAGCAGTTTTAGGAGGAACACTGAAGCTTTCTTT. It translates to CASSFRRNTEAFF.

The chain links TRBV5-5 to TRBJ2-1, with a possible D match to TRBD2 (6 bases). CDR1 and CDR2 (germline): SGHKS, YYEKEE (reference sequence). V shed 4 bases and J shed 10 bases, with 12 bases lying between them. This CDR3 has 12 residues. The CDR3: CASSAEAGEQFF. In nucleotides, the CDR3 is TGTGCCAGCAGCGCCGAGGCGGGGGAGCAGTTCTTC.

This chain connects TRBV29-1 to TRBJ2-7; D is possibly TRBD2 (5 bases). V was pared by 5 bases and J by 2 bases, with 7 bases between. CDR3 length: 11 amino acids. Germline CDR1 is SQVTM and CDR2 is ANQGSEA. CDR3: CSVRGTYEQYF. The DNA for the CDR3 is TGCAGCGTTCGGGGAACCTACGAGCAGTACTTC.

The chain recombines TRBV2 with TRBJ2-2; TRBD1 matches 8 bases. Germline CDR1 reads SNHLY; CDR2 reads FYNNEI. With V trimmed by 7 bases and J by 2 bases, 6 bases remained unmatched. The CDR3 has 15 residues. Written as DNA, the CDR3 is TGTGCCAGCACTGGGACAGGAGCTAACACCGGGGAGCTGTTTTTT. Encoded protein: CASTGTGANTGELFF.

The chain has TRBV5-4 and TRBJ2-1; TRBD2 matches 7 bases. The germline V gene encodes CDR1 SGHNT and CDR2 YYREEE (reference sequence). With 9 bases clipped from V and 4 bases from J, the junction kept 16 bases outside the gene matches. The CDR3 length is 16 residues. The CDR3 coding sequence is TGTGCCACCACTCTGGGGGGTGGCGGGGGATACAATGAGCAGTTCTTC. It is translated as CATTLGGGGGYNEQFF.

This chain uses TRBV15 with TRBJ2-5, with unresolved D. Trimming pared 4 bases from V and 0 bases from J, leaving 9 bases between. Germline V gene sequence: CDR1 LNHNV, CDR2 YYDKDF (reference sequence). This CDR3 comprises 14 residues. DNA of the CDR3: TGTGCCACCAGCACGTTTGAGAACCAAGAGACCCAGTACTTC. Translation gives CATSTFENQETQYF.

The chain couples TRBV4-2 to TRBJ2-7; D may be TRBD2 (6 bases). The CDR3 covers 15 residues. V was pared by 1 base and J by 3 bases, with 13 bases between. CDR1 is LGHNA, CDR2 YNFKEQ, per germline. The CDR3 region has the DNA TGTGCCAGCAGCCAAGGAGAACTAGCAGACTACGAGCAGTACTTC. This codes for CASSQGELADYEQYF.

Here the CDR3 DNA reads TGTGCCAGCAGTTATACCGGGGATGGTGAAAAACTGTTTTTT. Encoded protein: CASSYTGDGEKLFF. The rearrangement links TRBV6-5 to TRBJ1-4, with no clear D. Trimming removed 3 bases at V and 7 bases at J, with 12 bases between. In germline, CDR1 is MNHEY, CDR2 SVGAGI. The CDR3 covers 14 residues.

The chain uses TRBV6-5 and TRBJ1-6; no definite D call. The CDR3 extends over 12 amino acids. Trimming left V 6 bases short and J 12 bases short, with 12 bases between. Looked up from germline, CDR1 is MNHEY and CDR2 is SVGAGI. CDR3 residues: CASRGPVEPLHF. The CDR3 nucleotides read TGTGCCAGCAGGGGCCCCGTGGAACCCCTCCACTTT.